A single sample gave rise to the 28 T cell receptor beta chains below, sequenced in a study of shared clonotypes between healthy human individuals. The assay was immunoSEQ multiplex PCR, and TCRdb's table has in-frame clones only and misses some. The repertoire holds some 2,000,000 clones, with 85% to 95% as singletons. Sequences were obtained from naive CD4+ T cells sorted from blood. Subset meaning: CD45RA+ positively selected. All receptors come from a man in his late teens or twenties in good health.

The genes are TRBV19 and TRBJ2-7; TRBD1 matches 9 bases. Unmatched junction bases numbered 8, after V lost 3 bases and J lost 2 bases. The CDR3 totals 16 residues. Germline V gene data show CDR1 as LNHDA and CDR2 as SQIVND (reference sequence). The CDR3 is CASSIAPGQGAYEQYF. The CDR3 bases are TGTGCCAGTAGTATTGCCCCGGGACAGGGAGCCTACGAGCAGTACTTC.

This chain links TRBV5-4 with TRBJ2-1; no clear D. Trimming took off 5 bases at V and 7 bases at J, with 13 bases between the two ends. Germline V gene sequence: CDR1 SGHNT, CDR2 YYREEE (reference sequence). This CDR3 has 13 residues. This chain's CDR3 is CASRMGLGNEQFF. CDR3 nucleotide sequence: TGTGCCAGCAGGATGGGATTAGGGAATGAGCAGTTCTTC. Looking up the rest from reference TRBV5-4 and TRBJ2-1 gives the full variable domain: ETGVTQSPTHLIKTRGQQVTLRCSSQSGHNTVSWYQQALGQGPQFIFQYYREEENGRGNFPPRFSGLQFPNYSSELNVNALELDDSALYLCASRMGLGNEQFFGPGTRLTVL.

The V and J genes are TRBV10-1 and TRBJ1-1; D is unresolved. Trimming removed 0 bases at V and 4 bases at J, with 18 bases between. Germline values: CDR1 WNHNN, CDR2 SYGVQD (reference sequence). This CDR3 comprises 17 residues. The CDR3 DNA reads TGCGCCAGCAGTGAGTCGACTCGATGGATGGGAGGCACTGAAGCTTTCTTT. This sequence encodes CASSESTRWMGGTEAFF.

V is TRBV6-5 and J is TRBJ2-2; 7 nucleotides align to TRBD1. There are 16 residues in the CDR3. CDR1 MNHEY and CDR2 SVGAGI come from the germline V gene. With V trimmed by 0 bases and J by 4 bases, 5 bases remained unmatched. The CDR3 DNA is TGTGCCAGCAGTTACTCTGGCAGGGGGAGCACCGGGGAGCTGTTTTTT. Translation gives CASSYSGRGSTGELFF.

The chain uses TRBV6-1 and TRBJ1-6, with D maybe TRBD1 (6 bases). With 7 bases removed from V and 4 bases from J, the gap between germline ends came to 8 bases. The germline gives CDR1 MNHNS, CDR2 SASEGT. The CDR3 contains 13 residues. For the CDR3, the DNA is TGTGCCAGCACCGACAGGTATAATTCACCCCTCCACTTT. Encoded protein: CASTDRYNSPLHF.

The V and J genes are TRBV10-3 and TRBJ1-2, with a possible D match to TRBD1 (6 bases). This CDR3 region has 15 residues. Germline lookup yields CDR1 ENHRY and CDR2 SYGVKD. The V and J ends lost 6 bases and 4 bases respectively, with 18 bases between them. CDR3 nucleotide sequence: TGTGCCATCAGCAACAGGGAAATGGGGTTCTATGGCTACACCTTC. Its translation is CAISNREMGFYGYTF.

The table lists this clone with a count of one. The chain has TRBV6-6 and TRBJ2-1; D is unclear. This CDR3 is built from 11 residues. Trimming removed 3 bases from V and 8 bases from J, with 5 bases in between. Germline-derived CDR1 and CDR2 are MNHNY and SVGAGI (reference sequence). CDR3 DNA sequence: TGTGCCAGCAGTTATTTCGATGAGCAGTTCTTC. Its translation is CASSYFDEQFF.

The chain has TRBV5-1 and TRBJ2-3; tentative D call: TRBD1 (6 bases). Germline V gene data show CDR1 as SGHRS and CDR2 as YFSETQ. The CDR3 runs to 16 residues. With 0 bases removed from V and 4 bases from J, the gap between germline ends came to 15 bases. The CDR3 protein is CASSLADTTGSDTQYF. CDR3 sequence (DNA): TGCGCCAGCAGCTTGGCCGATACTACAGGGTCAGATACGCAGTATTTT.

This clone was counted a single time. This chain joins TRBV18 and TRBJ2-5; D possibly matches TRBD1 or TRBD2 (6 bases each). Looked up from germline, CDR1 is KGHSH and CDR2 is LQKENI. Trimming left V 3 bases short and J 4 bases short, with 12 bases between. The CDR3 runs 14 residues. The CDR3 reads CASSPMKGGETQYF. The CDR3 DNA reads as TGTGCCAGCTCACCGATGAAGGGGGGAGAGACCCAGTACTTC.

This chain joins TRBV6-5 and TRBJ1-2, with D tentatively TRBD1 (5 bases). Trimming pared 5 bases from V and 4 bases from J, leaving 8 bases between. Per germline, CDR1 MNHEY and CDR2 SVGAGI. There are 12 residues in the CDR3. The CDR3, as DNA: TGTGCCAGCAGTCGGGGACGCTATGGCTACACCTTC. Amino acids: CASSRGRYGYTF.

This chain connects TRBV9 to TRBJ1-2, with D unresolved. Germline V gene lookup returns CDR1 SGDLS and CDR2 YYNGEE. Trimming cost V 3 bases and J 11 bases, with 20 bases left between them. The CDR3 has 14 residues. The CDR3 sequence: CASSAPGGGPVYTF. Here the CDR3 DNA reads TGTGCCAGCAGCGCTCCGGGCGGAGGGCCTGTGTACACCTTC.

The chain employs TRBV6-1 and TRBJ2-7, with D tentatively TRBD1 (6 bases). Germline values: CDR1 MNHNS, CDR2 SASEGT. The CDR3 spans 13 residues. V gave up 4 bases and J gave up 4 bases, with 11 bases separating them. CDR3 DNA: TGTGCCAGCAGTGGCCAACAGGGTTACGAGCAGTACTTC. It encodes CASSGQQGYEQYF.

V usage is TRBV2 and J usage is TRBJ1-6; D gene ambiguous. Trimming removed 6 bases from V and 4 bases from J, with 19 bases in between. The CDR3 runs to 17 residues. Per germline, CDR1 SNHLY and CDR2 FYNNEI. The CDR3 sequence: CASRNDVGFGYNSPLHF. CDR3 bases: TGTGCCAGCAGAAATGACGTCGGATTTGGTTATAATTCACCCCTCCACTTT. The variable domain in full, with the rest retrieved from reference TRBV2 and TRBJ1-6, is EPEVTQTPSHQVTQMGQEVILRCVPISNHLYFYWYRQILGQKVEFLVSFYNNEISEKSEIFDDQFSVERPDGSNFTLKIRSTKLEDSAMYFCASRNDVGFGYNSPLHFGNGTRLTVT.

With respect to this clone: The identical CDR3 is also encoded by other nucleotide sequences in the sample. This chain connects TRBV6-1 to TRBJ1-1, with D perhaps matching TRBD1 (5 bases). The CDR3 has 13 residues. The V and J ends lost 3 bases and 0 bases respectively, with 5 bases between them. Germline assignment: CDR1 MNHNS and CDR2 SASEGT. CDR3 in amino acids: CASSEGLNTEAFF. CDR3 coding DNA: TGTGCCAGCAGTGAGGGACTGAACACTGAAGCTTTCTTT.

The chain is built from TRBV30 and TRBJ2-7; 10 bases align to TRBD1. Germline loops: CDR1 GTSNPN, CDR2 SVGIG (reference sequence). The CDR3 sequence is 15 residues long. J was trimmed by 5 bases and V by 0 bases; bases with no gene match: 7. The CDR3 here is CAWSVRATGGNEQYF. The DNA of the CDR3 is TGTGCCTGGAGTGTACGAGCGACAGGGGGCAACGAGCAGTACTTC.

This sequence joins TRBV19 and TRBJ1-5, with D unresolved. The CDR3 covers 15 residues. V was cut by 10 bases and J by 0 bases, with 16 bases left in between. CDR1 is LNHDA, CDR2 SQIVND, per germline (reference sequence). CDR3 region: CATSSGVGSNQPQHF. CDR3 bases: TGTGCCACCTCCTCCGGCGTGGGTAGCAATCAGCCCCAGCATTTT.

The genes are TRBV9 and TRBJ2-1; D is possibly TRBD1 (6 bases). With 0 bases removed from V and 7 bases from J, the gap between germline ends came to 14 bases. The germline CDR1 and CDR2 sequences are SGDLS and YYNGEE. The CDR3 runs to 15 residues. CDR3 residues: CASSVGTVPGNEQFF. CDR3 nucleotide sequence: TGTGCCAGCAGCGTAGGGACAGTCCCAGGGAATGAGCAGTTCTTC.

This CDR3 reads CASSSPAKALSYNEQFF. The CDR3 nucleotides read TGTGCCAGCAGTTCCCCCGCCAAGGCTCTTTCCTACAATGAGCAGTTCTTC. V is TRBV28 and J is TRBJ2-1; D gene ambiguous. This CDR3 region has 17 residues. Trimming cost V 4 bases and J 1 base, with 17 bases left between them. Germline CDR1 reads MDHEN; CDR2 reads SYDVKM.

V and J are TRBV30 and TRBJ1-2, with D hard to call. The CDR3 spans 14 residues. Germline V gene data show CDR1 as GTSNPN and CDR2 as SVGIG (reference sequence). V was trimmed by 7 bases and J by 5 bases, leaving 20 bases between them. CDR3 nucleotide sequence: TGTGCCTCCTCCGTCAGGCGCTTGGGGTATGGCTACACCTTC. This gives the protein CASSVRRLGYGYTF.

This rearrangement joins TRBV27 to TRBJ1-4; maybe TRBD1 (5 bases). With 3 bases removed from V and 8 bases from J, the gap between germline ends came to 10 bases. There are 13 residues in the CDR3. Germline CDR1 reads MNHEY; CDR2 reads SMNVEV (reference sequence). In DNA, the CDR3 is TGTGCCAGCAGTTTCCAGAAGGGGGAAAAACTGTTTTTT. As protein: CASSFQKGEKLFF.

About this clone itself: This sample includes further DNA sequences coding for the same CDR3. The V and J genes are TRBV7-9 and TRBJ1-3; D ambiguous. CDR1 is SEHNR and CDR2 is FQNEAQ in the germline V gene (reference sequence). V dropped 1 base and J dropped 3 bases, with 10 bases sitting between them. The CDR3 runs 15 residues. This CDR3 is CASSLVSGSGNTIYF. The CDR3 nucleotides are TGTGCCAGCAGCTTAGTCAGCGGGAGTGGAAACACCATATATTTT.

This clone occurred a few times. The chain has TRBV5-6 and TRBJ2-5; tentatively, D is TRBD1 (6 bases). The assigned J gene may be wrong: the sequence end matches TRBJ2-7 better. This CDR3 is built from 15 residues. CDR1 is SGHDT, CDR2 YYEEEE, per germline. CDR3 nucleotides: TGTGCCAGCAGCCCATCACCTACAGGGCCCTACGAGCAGTACTTC. Translating gives CASSPSPTGPYEQYF.

The gene calls are TRBV5-1 and TRBJ2-2, with 9 bases matching TRBD1. The CDR3 contains 14 residues. V trimming: 7 bases; J trimming: 6 bases; junction bases outside the gene matches: 7. Germline V gene lookup returns CDR1 SGHRS and CDR2 YFSETQ. As DNA, the CDR3 is TGCGCCAGCGGCTGGGGACAGGGCGCCGGGGAGCTGTTTTTT. Its protein product is CASGWGQGAGELFF.

V and J are TRBV4-1 and TRBJ1-2; D is undetermined. Trimming removed 0 bases at V and 0 bases at J, with 11 bases between. The CDR3 has 16 residues. From germline, CDR1 is MGHRA and CDR2 YSYEKL. The CDR3 loop reads CASSQDLQTANYGYTF. As DNA, the CDR3 is TGCGCCAGCAGCCAAGACTTGCAGACGGCTAACTATGGCTACACCTTC.

This clone has just one count. Other nucleotide sequences from this sample produce the same CDR3. CDR3: CASSVGSNQPQHF. Here the CDR3 DNA reads TGTGCCAGCAGCGTCGGTAGCAATCAGCCCCAGCATTTT. The J gene is TRBJ1-5, the V gene TRBV9; D gene unclear. V shed 2 bases and J shed 0 bases, with 3 bases lying between them. The CDR3 loop spans 13 amino acids. From germline, CDR1 is SGDLS and CDR2 YYNGEE.

The genes are TRBV9 and TRBJ2-1; D unclear. The CDR3 extends over 13 amino acids. Trimming removed 3 bases from V and 0 bases from J, with 4 bases in between. Per germline, CDR1 SGDLS and CDR2 YYNGEE. The chain's CDR3 is CASSESSYNEQFF. The CDR3 DNA sequence: TGTGCCAGCAGCGAGAGCTCCTACAATGAGCAGTTCTTC.

This clone was recorded a few times. This chain joins TRBV30 and TRBJ2-3; unclear D gene. In germline, CDR1 is GTSNPN, CDR2 SVGIG (reference sequence). The CDR3 totals 14 residues. Trimming cost V 1 base and J 4 bases, with 12 bases left between them. The CDR3 is CAWSGGVYSDTQYF. The CDR3 region has the DNA TGTGCCTGGAGTGGCGGAGTATATTCAGATACGCAGTATTTT.

This chain links TRBV6-1 with TRBJ1-2; D not certain. The CDR3 loop spans 13 amino acids. Trimming stripped 2 bases from V and 1 base from J, with 5 bases between. Germline V lookup: CDR1 MNHNS, CDR2 SASEGT. CDR3 amino acids: CASSEQYNYGYTF. The CDR3 bases are TGTGCCAGCAGTGAACAGTATAACTATGGCTACACCTTC.